The present TCR beta chain was sequenced within a study of OX40 agonist ivuxolimab in advanced cancers. Clones were sequenced by immunoSEQ multiplex PCR, and TCRdb holds only the in-frame ones, with some missing. The top ten clones hold 12% to 15% of a sample with some 60,000 clones, 70% to 90% of them seen once. The CDR3 contains 14 residues. V was clipped by 5 bases and J by 0 bases, with 9 bases between them. CDR1 LNHDA and CDR2 SQIVND come from the germline V gene (reference sequence). This sequence originates from an adult with an advanced solid tumor such as melanoma, head and neck, liver or kidney cancer. The sequencing used CD4+ or CD8+ T cells sorted from blood, collected in a trial of the OX40 agonist ivuxolimab. The chain carries TRBV19 and TRBJ2-3; D possibly corresponds to TRBD1 (5 bases). As DNA, the CDR3 is TGTGCCAGTAGTTGGACATTTAGCACAGATACGCAGTATTTT. Encoded protein: CASSWTFSTDTQYF. Complete variable domain (other parts from reference TRBV19 and TRBJ2-3): DGGITQSPKYLFRKEGQNVTLSCEQNLNHDAMYWYRQDPGQGLRLIYYSQIVNDFQKGDIAEGYSVSREKKESFPLTVTSAQKNPTAFYLCASSWTFSTDTQYFGPGTRLTVL.